The 8 T cell receptor beta chains listed next were all sequenced from one sample in a study of immune characterization of retroperitoneal liposarcoma. TCRdb processed the PCR reads anew with MiXCR; each CDR3 protein has one entry. In the table there are roughly 9,800 distinct CDR3 sequences, roughly 26% of which are singletons. The sequenced material came from blood. These receptors were taken from a male donor with retroperitoneal liposarcoma.

The chain recombines TRBV30 with TRBJ1-6, with D perhaps matching TRBD1 (5 bases). The V and J ends lost 1 base and 10 bases respectively, with 11 bases between them. The CDR3 covers 13 residues. The germline V gene encodes CDR1 GTSNPN and CDR2 SVGIG (reference sequence). CDR3 bases: TGTGCCTGGAGTGCACGGGGGGTCTCACCCCTCCACTTT. It is translated as CAWSARGVSPLHF.

By share, this clonotype counts as medium-sized. V usage is TRBV6-1 and J usage is TRBJ2-1, with 9 positions matching TRBD1. The CDR3 loop spans 13 amino acids. The V gene's germline CDR1 is MNHNS and CDR2 SASEGT. Trimming removed 10 bases from V and 6 bases from J; junction bases left unmatched: 7. In nucleotides, the CDR3 is TGTGCCATCACCGGGACAGGGTTCAATGAGCAGTTCTTC. Amino acid sequence: CAITGTGFNEQFF.

Worth noting for this clonotype: The conserved closing phenylalanine or tryptophan is absent in this CDR3, likely reflecting a read error. The limits of the CDR3 on the DNA are not certain, so only TCRdb's listed CDR3 is given. This chain links TRBV6-4 with TRBJ1-1; TRBD1 is the table's D call, not checked against the DNA. The CDR3 totals 17 residues, both ends included. Germline-derived CDR1 and CDR2 are MRHNA and SNTAGT. The CDR3: CASSAGTGDNTSSTSGQ.

In its sample, this clonotype is medium-sized. The chain has TRBV6-1 and TRBJ1-1; 9 positions match TRBD1. Germline trimming cut 4 bases from V and 5 bases from J; bases unmatched to any gene: 8. In germline, CDR1 is MNHNS, CDR2 SASEGT. CDR3 length equals 15 residues. The CDR3 reads CASSGAGTGQTEAFF. CDR3 nucleotide sequence: TGTGCCAGCAGTGGCGCCGGGACAGGGCAGACTGAAGCTTTCTTT.

The V and J genes are TRBV4-1 and TRBJ2-1; the D gene is possibly TRBD1 (6 bases). The end of the DNA is better explained by TRBJ2-7, so the J call may be wrong. Germline V gene lookup returns CDR1 MGHRA and CDR2 YSYEKL. This CDR3 has 14 residues. The chain's CDR3 is CASSQDRGMDEQYF. CDR3 coding DNA: TGCGCCAGCAGCCAAGATAGGGGGATGGACGAGCAGTACTTC.

V usage is TRBV6-1 and J usage is TRBJ1-4; 9 nucleotides align to TRBD1. The CDR3 covers 15 residues. Trimming cost V 2 bases and J 7 bases; bases outside gene matches: 5. The germline V gene encodes CDR1 MNHNS and CDR2 SASEGT. The CDR3 nucleotides read TGTGCCAGCAGTGAATATAGGACAGGGGTTGAAAAACTGTTTTTT. Protein: CASSEYRTGVEKLFF.

This clonotype was counted a single time. The chain recombines TRBV29-1 with TRBJ1-2; 9 nucleotides match TRBD1. The V segment lost 4 bases and the J segment 4 bases; nucleotides outside the gene matches: 7. Germline V gene lookup returns CDR1 SQVTM and CDR2 ANQGSEA. The CDR3 is 14 amino acids. As DNA, the CDR3 is TGCAGCGTTGGTGAGACAGGGGGATCCTATGGCTACACCTTC. Protein sequence: CSVGETGGSYGYTF.

This clonotype turned up a few times. The chain carries TRBV29-1 and TRBJ2-5; D unresolved. Germline lookup yields CDR1 SQVTM and CDR2 ANQGSEA. The ends were cut back, 2 bases at V and 2 bases at J, with 9 bases in the middle. The CDR3 consists of 13 residues. CDR3 DNA: TGCAGCGTTGAATTGGGCGGACAAGAGACCCAGTACTTC. Protein: CSVELGGQETQYF.